This T cell receptor (beta chain) was captured in a study of blood T cell repertoires in COVID-19. The assay was immunoSEQ multiplex PCR, and TCRdb's table has in-frame clones only and misses some. The data hold about 140,000 clones, with over 65% observed a single time. The CDR3 spans 15 residues. Germline V lookup: CDR1 KGHSH, CDR2 LQKENI. V was shortened by 3 bases and J by 0 bases, with 10 bases between the two germline ends. The chain has TRBV18 and TRBJ2-3; D is uncertain. This TCR was sampled from a woman older than 75 with active or convalescent COVID-19. Sequenced input: peripheral blood. The CDR3 here is CASSPNHGSTDTQYF. The DNA of the CDR3 is TGTGCCAGCTCACCTAATCACGGTAGCACAGATACGCAGTATTTT.